Listed here are 20 T cell receptor beta chains from one sample, sequenced in a study of cytomegalovirus exposure and HLA in healthy donors. Primers: 60 Vbeta forward and 13 Jbeta reverse. Here immunoSEQ multiplex PCR was the method, and the copy in TCRdb shows in-frame clones only, minus some. The sample lists under 250,000 clones, more than 75% occurring once. The sample was PBMCs. Receptors were obtained from a woman between 40 and 55 years old in good health and CMV-seronegative.

The chain has TRBV28 and TRBJ1-4; a weak D match, TRBD1 (5 bases). Trimming took off 1 base at V and 14 bases at J, with 17 bases between the two ends. This CDR3 is 14 amino acids long. Germline loops: CDR1 MDHEN, CDR2 SYDVKM. The CDR3 DNA follows: TGTGCCAGCAGTTTATCGGGAGGACGGGGGGGGCTGTTTTTT. Encoded protein: CASSLSGGRGGLFF.

V is TRBV6-6 and J is TRBJ2-7, with 7 bases aligning to TRBD1. Unmatched junction bases numbered 10, after V lost 8 bases and J lost 0 bases. Germline CDR1 and CDR2: MNHNY and SVGAGI (reference sequence). The CDR3 has 15 amino acids. CDR3 in DNA: TGTGCCAGCTCTGGACAGGACTTAGGCTCCTACGAGCAGTACTTC. Amino acids: CASSGQDLGSYEQYF.

The count of this clone is one. The CDR3 coding sequence is TGTGCCAGCACGTACGGTCGAAACATTCAGTACTTC. It codes for CASTYGRNIQYF. The chain is built from TRBV28 and TRBJ2-4; D remains unclear. The CDR3 is 12 amino acids. V gave up 7 bases and J gave up 6 bases, with 10 bases separating them. The V gene's germline CDR1 is MDHEN and CDR2 SYDVKM. Variable domain in full (rest from reference TRBV28 and TRBJ2-4): DVKVTQSSRYLVKRTGEKVFLECVQDMDHENMFWYRQDPGLGLRLIYFSYDVKMKEKGDIPEGYSVSREKKERFSLILESASTNQTSMYLCASTYGRNIQYFGAGTRLSVL.

This chain links TRBV28 with TRBJ2-7, with D maybe TRBD2 (5 bases). The CDR3 sequence is 11 residues long. Germline V gene sequence: CDR1 MDHEN, CDR2 SYDVKM. V gave up 11 bases and J gave up 3 bases, with 11 bases separating them. The CDR3 loop is CAAGIGYEQYF. As DNA, the CDR3 is TGTGCCGCCGGGATAGGCTACGAGCAGTACTTC.

V gene TRBV6-6 combines with J gene TRBJ2-1, with D possibly being TRBD2 (6 bases). The V end was cut by 7 bases, the J end by 2 bases, with 18 bases between. The CDR3 loop spans 16 amino acids. Germline-derived CDR1 and CDR2 are MNHNY and SVGAGI (reference sequence). In nucleotides, the CDR3 is TGTGCCAGCACCCCAACCGGGACTGGCCCCTACAATGAGCAGTTCTTC. Translation: CASTPTGTGPYNEQFF.

This clone is a singleton in its sample. This chain connects TRBV27 to TRBJ2-1; 11 bases map to TRBD1. This CDR3 has 14 residues. Germline values: CDR1 MNHEY, CDR2 SMNVEV (reference sequence). V dropped 5 bases and J dropped 9; count of bases not matched to a gene: 6. For the CDR3, the DNA is TGTGCCAGCAGTACCGGACAGGGGGCTTTTGAGCAGTTCTTC. This sequence encodes CASSTGQGAFEQFF.

The chain employs TRBV27 and TRBJ2-1; 11 positions agree with TRBD2. The V gene's germline CDR1 is MNHEY and CDR2 SMNVEV (reference sequence). This CDR3 has 17 residues. Trimming removed 4 bases from V and 4 bases from J; junction bases left unmatched: 9. CDR3 sequence (DNA): TGTGCCAGCAGTTGGGGTGGGTGGACTAGCGGGTACAATGAGCAGTTCTTC. This encodes CASSWGGWTSGYNEQFF.

This chain connects TRBV27 to TRBJ2-3; 8 nucleotides agree with TRBD2. There are 17 residues in the CDR3. CDR1 is MNHEY and CDR2 is SMNVEV in the germline V gene (reference sequence). V shed 1 base and J 3 bases; nucleotides not matched to a gene: 9. CDR3 residues: CASSLFGLAGRTDTQYF. The CDR3 region has the DNA TGTGCCAGCAGTTTATTCGGGCTAGCGGGTAGGACAGATACGCAGTATTTT.

The chain carries TRBV2 and TRBJ1-2; a possible D gene is TRBD1 (6 bases). Germline V lookup: CDR1 SNHLY, CDR2 FYNNEI. V was clipped by 10 bases and J by 4 bases, with 22 bases between them. CDR3 length: 15 amino acids. DNA of the CDR3: TGTGCCATCAATTGGGCAGGGGTTTCTGGCTATGGCTACACCTTC. It specifies CAINWAGVSGYGYTF.

The chain couples TRBV7-9 to TRBJ1-1; perhaps TRBD1 as D (5 bases). The germline V gene encodes CDR1 SEHNR and CDR2 FQNEAQ (reference sequence). Trimming cost V 8 bases and J 2 bases, with 12 bases left between them. The CDR3 contains 13 residues. The CDR3 region has the DNA TGTGCCAGCTTCCAGGGAGGAAACACTGAAGCTTTCTTT. The encoded protein is CASFQGGNTEAFF. Full variable domain (remainder filled in from reference TRBV7-9 and TRBJ1-1): DTGVSQNPRHKITKRGQNVTFRCDPISEHNRLYWYRQTLGQGPEFLTYFQNEAQLEKSRLLSDRFSAERPKGSFSTLEIQRTEQGDSAMYLCASFQGGNTEAFFGQGTRLTVV.

This chain joins TRBV27 and TRBJ1-6; D gene ambiguous. The CDR3 runs to 14 residues. Trimming took 6 bases from V and 5 from J, leaving 11 bases between them. The germline CDR1 and CDR2 sequences are MNHEY and SMNVEV (reference sequence). CDR3 DNA: TGTGCCAGCAGGATATCCGAGAATAATTCACCCCTCCACTTT. Amino acid sequence: CASRISENNSPLHF.

This chain joins TRBV5-1 and TRBJ1-4; no reliable D call. V lost 3 bases and J lost 0, with 9 bases in between. This CDR3 spans 15 amino acids. Germline V gene data show CDR1 as SGHRS and CDR2 as YFSETQ. The CDR3 region has the DNA TGCGCCAGCAGCTATTCGGGAGCAACTAATGAAAAACTGTTTTTT. It specifies CASSYSGATNEKLFF. Variable domain in full (rest from reference TRBV5-1 and TRBJ1-4): KAGVTQTPRYLIKTRGQQVTLSCSPISGHRSVSWYQQTPGQGLQFLFEYFSETQRNKGNFPGRFSGRQFSNSRSEMNVSTLELGDSALYLCASSYSGATNEKLFFGSGTQLSVL.

The chain has TRBV21-1 and TRBJ2-1; the table's D call, TRBD2, has no DNA check behind it. TRBV21-1 is listed as a pseudogene. The length of the CDR3 is 15 residues. The CDR3 DNA reads as TGTGCCAGCAGCAAAGCAGCGGGAGTAAGCAATGAGCAGTTCTTC. This gives the protein CASSKAAGVSNEQFF.

The count of this clone is one. The chain uses TRBV2 and TRBJ2-7; 8 nucleotides match TRBD1. The CDR3 is 14 amino acids. Germline V gene sequence: CDR1 SNHLY, CDR2 FYNNEI. After removal of 7 bases from V and 2 bases from J, the junction contained 7 bases not matched to a gene. In DNA form, the CDR3 reads TGTGCCAGCAATCCCGGACAGGGTCCCTACGAGCAGTACTTC. Its protein is CASNPGQGPYEQYF.

CDR3 loop: CASSPIAGVTDTQYF. The CDR3 nucleotides read TGTGCCAGCAGTCCCATAGCGGGAGTCACAGATACGCAGTATTTT. V is TRBV27 and J is TRBJ2-3, with TRBD2 matching over 9 bases. This CDR3 contains 15 residues. Trimming removed 5 bases from V and 2 bases from J; junction bases left unmatched: 5. Germline values: CDR1 MNHEY, CDR2 SMNVEV (reference sequence).

The chain has TRBV6-5 and TRBJ1-1, with D unresolved. Trimming took off 4 bases at V and 1 base at J, with 10 bases between the two ends. The germline gives CDR1 MNHEY, CDR2 SVGAGI. The CDR3 sequence is 14 residues long. The CDR3 nucleotides are TGTGCCAGCAGTTCCGGAGGGAGGAACACTGAAGCTTTCTTT. This translates into CASSSGGRNTEAFF.

The gene calls are TRBV27 and TRBJ2-7, with D perhaps matching TRBD2 (6 bases). This CDR3 is built from 15 residues. From germline, CDR1 is MNHEY and CDR2 SMNVEV (reference sequence). V was clipped by 1 base and J by 5 bases, with 15 bases between them. The CDR3 region is CASSLWTGATDEQYF. As DNA, the CDR3 is TGTGCCAGCAGTTTATGGACGGGAGCCACGGACGAGCAGTACTTC.

J is TRBJ2-7 and V is TRBV7-6, with D possibly matching TRBD2 (6 bases). Trimming stripped 1 base from V and 2 bases from J, with 15 bases between. CDR3 size: 16 residues. Germline V CDR1 and CDR2: SGHVS, FNYEAQ. Here the CDR3 reads CASSLGTGLRTYEQYF. In DNA, the CDR3 is TGTGCCAGCAGCTTAGGGACGGGACTCAGGACCTACGAGCAGTACTTC.

The gene calls are TRBV7-9 and TRBJ2-3, with TRBD2 as a possible D gene (6 bases). The CDR3 runs 12 residues. V was pared by 4 bases and J by 8 bases, with 10 bases between. Germline CDR1 reads SEHNR; CDR2 reads FQNEAQ (reference sequence). The CDR3 DNA sequence: TGTGCCAGCAGCTCCACGGGGGTTACGCAGTATTTT. Amino acid sequence: CASSSTGVTQYF.

The chain combines TRBV5-7 with TRBJ2-7; possible D gene TRBD2, 6 bases. TRBV5-7 is an open reading frame whose function is uncertain. The CDR3 length is 14 residues. The V and J ends lost 0 bases and 6 bases respectively, with 13 bases between them. CDR3 DNA: TGTGCCAGCAGCTTGGCGGGGGTAAGGGGCGAGCAGTACTTC. Translation: CASSLAGVRGEQYF.